This T cell receptor beta chain was obtained from a study of cytomegalovirus exposure and HLA in healthy donors. On the study more broadly: Clustering assigned 81% of the roughly 420 genotyped donors to the Caucasian-associated ancestry cluster. Study-wide results and limits: TCR beta chains numbering roughly 150 were designated cytomegalovirus-associated. TRBV6-2, TRBV6-3 and other indistinguishable V segments were excluded.

On this clone: Its specificity is not known.

PCR used 60 Vbeta primers and 13 Jbeta primers. Using immunoSEQ multiplex PCR, the repertoire was profiled, and TCRdb retains in-frame clones only, with some absent. The sample records 100,000 to 150,000 clones, over 65% being singletons. In germline, CDR1 is LNHDA, CDR2 SQIVND (reference sequence). Trimming removed 2 bases at V and 0 bases at J, with 5 bases between. The CDR3 has 14 residues. Sequencing used PBMCs. The TCR sequence derives from a man aged 45 to 65 in good health and CMV-seronegative. This sequence joins TRBV19 and TRBJ2-1; D unresolved. Here the CDR3 reads CASSISISYNEQFF. The CDR3 DNA reads TGTGCCAGTAGTATATCCATCTCCTACAATGAGCAGTTCTTC.